This T cell receptor (beta chain) is drawn from a study of cytomegalovirus exposure and HLA in healthy donors. Comment on this clone: The target antigen is unknown.

The donors were members of the roughly 130-subject validation cohort (separate from the roughly 700-subject first cohort). Regarding the study as a whole: Reportedly, diagnosis of cytomegalovirus status by the classifier showed high specificity and sensitivity.

The protocol was immunoSEQ multiplex PCR, while the TCRdb copy is restricted to in-frame clones and leaves out a portion. Of over 65,000 clones listed, approximately 94% were seen once; the top ten hold 1.5% to 2%. Trimming at V came to 4 bases and at J to 3 bases, leaving 10 bases not matched to a gene. Germline V lookup: CDR1 SGHRS, CDR2 YFSETQ. The CDR3 has 15 residues. This TCR was sampled from a woman under 30 in good health and CMV-seropositive. The rearrangement links TRBV5-1 to TRBJ2-7; 7 bases fit TRBD1. The sample was PBMCs. Here the CDR3 reads CASSTAPGQLYEQYF. CDR3 coding DNA: TGCGCCAGCAGCACAGCACCGGGACAGCTCTACGAGCAGTACTTC.